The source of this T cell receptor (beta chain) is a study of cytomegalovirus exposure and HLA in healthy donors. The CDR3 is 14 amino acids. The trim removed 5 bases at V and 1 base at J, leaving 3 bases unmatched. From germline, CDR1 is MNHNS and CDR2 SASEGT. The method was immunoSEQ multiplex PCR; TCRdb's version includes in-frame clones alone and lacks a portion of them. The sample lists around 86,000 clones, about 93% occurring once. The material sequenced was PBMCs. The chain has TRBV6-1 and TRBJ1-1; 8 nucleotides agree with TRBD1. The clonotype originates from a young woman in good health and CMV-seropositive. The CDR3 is CASSLTGGNTEAFF. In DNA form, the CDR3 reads TGTGCCAGCAGTCTTACAGGGGGGAACACTGAAGCTTTCTTT.